The 30 T cell receptor beta chains reported below all come from one sample, sequenced in a study of blood T cell repertoires in COVID-19. Generated by immunoSEQ multiplex PCR, the TCRdb table keeps only in-frame clones and is missing some. Of about 54,000 clones in the sample, over 65% were seen once. What was sequenced was peripheral blood. The receptors originated from a man aged 40-50 years with active COVID-19.

The gene calls are TRBV4-2 and TRBJ2-1, with TRBD2 identical over 10 bases. Germline CDR1 and CDR2: LGHNA and YNFKEQ. The trim removed 4 bases at V and 4 bases at J, leaving 22 bases unmatched. CDR3 size: 21 residues. CDR3 residues: CASSPGMSGRASGRAYNEQFF. The CDR3 DNA reads TGTGCCAGCAGCCCCGGGATGTCGGGCAGAGCAAGCGGGAGGGCTTACAATGAGCAGTTCTTC.

This clone was seen only once. The gene calls are TRBV7-9 and TRBJ1-4; D gene ambiguous. The V gene lost 3 bases and the J gene lost 1 base, with 6 bases spanning the gap. The CDR3 covers 14 residues. CDR1 is SEHNR, CDR2 FQNEAQ, per germline (reference sequence). The CDR3 sequence: CASSFRGTNEKLFF. CDR3 sequence (DNA): TGTGCCAGCAGCTTCCGGGGAACTAATGAAAAACTGTTTTTT. Filled out from reference TRBV7-9 and TRBJ1-4, the complete variable domain reads DTGVSQNPRHKITKRGQNVTFRCDPISEHNRLYWYRQTLGQGPEFLTYFQNEAQLEKSRLLSDRFSAERPKGSFSTLEIQRTEQGDSAMYLCASSFRGTNEKLFFGSGTQLSVL.

This clone was detected ten times or more. The rearrangement joins TRBV24-1 to TRBJ1-1, with TRBD1 matching over 11 bases. Germline V CDR1 and CDR2: KGHDR, SFDVKD. There are 14 residues in the CDR3. V lost 5 bases and J lost 4; bases outside the gene matches: 2. CDR3 coding DNA: TGTGCCACCAGTGGGGGGACAGGGGGCACTGAAGCTTTCTTT. This gives the protein CATSGGTGGTEAFF.

The rearrangement links TRBV7-3 to TRBJ2-1; 11 bases align to TRBD2. V trimming: 1 base; J trimming: 9 bases; junction bases outside the gene matches: 11. Per germline, CDR1 SGHTA and CDR2 FQGTGA. CDR3 length: 17 residues. The CDR3 bases are TGTGCCAGCAGCTTAAACCCCATAGCGGGAGGGGGGAGTGAGCAGTTCTTC. Translating it yields CASSLNPIAGGGSEQFF. The full variable domain, with the rest looked up from reference TRBV7-3 and TRBJ2-1, is GAGVSQTPSNKVTEKGKYVELRCDPISGHTALYWYRQSLGQGPEFLIYFQGTGAADDSGLPNDRFFAVRPEGSVSTLKIQRTERGDSAVYLCASSLNPIAGGGSEQFFGPGTRLTVL.

This rearrangement joins TRBV19 to TRBJ2-1; 8 bases fit TRBD2. Germline CDR1 is LNHDA and CDR2 is SQIVND (reference sequence). With 1 base clipped from V and 0 bases from J, the junction kept 5 bases outside the gene matches. This CDR3 comprises 17 residues. The CDR3, as DNA: TGTGCCAGTAGTATAGCGGGACTAGGTTTCTCCTACAATGAGCAGTTCTTC. As protein: CASSIAGLGFSYNEQFF.

This chain uses TRBV20-1 with TRBJ2-1; 11 bases agree with TRBD1. Germline V gene data show CDR1 as DFQATT and CDR2 as SNEGSKA (reference sequence). CDR3 length: 15 amino acids. V shed 3 bases and J 6 bases; nucleotides not matched to a gene: 7. CDR3 sequence (DNA): TGCAGTGCTAGTGTCCCGGGACAGGGGGGCAATGAGCAGTTCTTC. Protein: CSASVPGQGGNEQFF.

The genes are TRBV30 and TRBJ1-1; possible D gene TRBD1, 6 bases. V shed 4 bases and J shed 4 bases, with 13 bases lying between them. In germline, CDR1 is GTSNPN, CDR2 SVGIG (reference sequence). CDR3 size: 13 residues. The CDR3 protein is CAWNGRGGTEAFF. The CDR3 DNA is TGTGCCTGGAACGGCCGAGGGGGCACTGAAGCTTTCTTT.

V gene TRBV2 combines with J gene TRBJ2-7, with D maybe TRBD2 (6 bases). Germline V gene data show CDR1 as SNHLY and CDR2 as FYNNEI. The CDR3 loop spans 13 amino acids. V lost 8 bases, J lost 3 bases, and 14 bases lay in between. The CDR3 loop reads CASAWTEGYEQYF. Here the CDR3 DNA reads TGTGCCAGCGCTTGGACGGAGGGCTACGAGCAGTACTTC.

The chain couples TRBV3-1 (or the pseudogene TRBV3-2) to TRBJ2-7; TRBD2 matches at 10 bases. The V gene end was trimmed by 6 bases and the J gene end by 1 base; junction bases not matched to a gene: 6. Germline V gene sequence: CDR1 LGHDT, CDR2 YNNKEL (reference sequence). This CDR3 spans 15 amino acids. Here the CDR3 reads CASSLAGATSYEQYF. The CDR3 nucleotides read TGTGCCAGCAGTCTAGCGGGAGCTACTTCCTACGAGCAGTACTTC.

The rearrangement joins TRBV29-1 to TRBJ2-1, with 7 bases matching TRBD1. The junction had 10 bases not matched to a gene; V was cut back by 7 bases and J by 7 bases. In germline, CDR1 is SQVTM, CDR2 ANQGSEA. The CDR3 has 13 amino acids. As DNA, the CDR3 is TGCAGCGGCGGACAGGCCTCGGGAAATGAGCAGTTCTTC. Its protein is CSGGQASGNEQFF.

CDR3 DNA sequence: TGTGCCAGCAGCTTAGGCGTCAGGGAACATGGCTACACCTTC. Its translation: CASSLGVREHGYTF. This sequence joins TRBV7-8 and TRBJ1-2, with D possibly being TRBD1 (5 bases). This CDR3 has 14 amino acids. Germline CDR1 is SGHVS and CDR2 is FQNEAQ. Trimming removed 1 base at V and 6 bases at J, with 12 bases between.

V and J are TRBV24-1 and TRBJ1-6; no clear D. This CDR3 region has 13 residues. Germline V gives CDR1 KGHDR, CDR2 SFDVKD. V was pared by 4 bases and J by 7 bases, with 7 bases between. The CDR3 region has the DNA TGTGCCACCAGTGAGGCCACAAATTCACCCCTCCACTTT. This translates into CATSEATNSPLHF.

This clone was seen at least ten times. The chain uses TRBV3-1 (or the pseudogene TRBV3-2) and TRBJ1-2; D may be TRBD1 (6 bases). V gave up 2 bases and J gave up 7 bases, with 17 bases separating them. The germline V gene has CDR1 LGHDT and CDR2 YNNKEL (reference sequence). This CDR3 is 15 amino acids long. The CDR3 sequence: CASSQLSGRGGGYTF. CDR3 coding DNA: TGTGCCAGCAGCCAACTTTCGGGGAGAGGGGGTGGCTACACCTTC.

The chain combines TRBV28 with TRBJ2-3; D gene ambiguous. V lost 2 bases and J 3 bases, leaving 12 bases between the germline ends. CDR3 length: 15 amino acids. The germline CDR1 and CDR2 sequences are MDHEN and SYDVKM. The CDR3 is CASSLETSHTDTQYF. The CDR3 nucleotides read TGTGCCAGCAGTTTAGAGACTTCACATACAGATACGCAGTATTTT.

The chain is built from TRBV7-6 and TRBJ1-5; possibly TRBD1 for D (5 bases). The CDR3 runs 19 residues. The germline gives CDR1 SGHVS, CDR2 FNYEAQ. The CDR3 sequence: CAANKRPYRRVYSNQPQHF. As DNA, the CDR3 is TGTGCTGCTAATAAAAGGCCCTACAGGAGAGTCTATAGCAATCAGCCCCAGCATTTT.

J is TRBJ2-5 and V is TRBV6-1; D uncertain. This CDR3 region has 14 residues. V shed 0 bases and J shed 2 bases, with 7 bases lying between them. Per germline, CDR1 MNHNS and CDR2 SASEGT. Here the CDR3 DNA reads TGTGCCAGCAGTGAAGCGTCTTTACAAGAGACCCAGTACTTC. Encoded protein: CASSEASLQETQYF.

The chain couples TRBV27 to TRBJ2-7; maybe TRBD2 (6 bases). V shed 6 bases and J shed 0 bases, with 9 bases lying between them. The CDR3 runs to 13 residues. Germline V gene sequence: CDR1 MNHEY, CDR2 SMNVEV (reference sequence). The CDR3 coding sequence is TGTGCCAGCAGCATAGCGGTCTCCTACGAGCAGTACTTC. Its protein product is CASSIAVSYEQYF.

J is TRBJ2-7 and V is TRBV11-2; D unresolved. The CDR3 has 13 residues. V lost 0 bases and J 6 bases, leaving 9 bases between the germline ends. Per the germline V gene, CDR1 is SGHAT and CDR2 is FQNNGV. The CDR3 is CASSLDWAIEQYF. CDR3 nucleotides: TGTGCCAGCAGCTTAGATTGGGCGATCGAGCAGTACTTC.

This clone was seen a handful of times. The chain combines TRBV7-2 with TRBJ1-6; D is unclear. The CDR3 contains 12 residues. V lost 2 bases, J lost 10 bases, and 6 bases lay in between. In germline, CDR1 is SGHTA, CDR2 FQGNSA. Here the CDR3 reads CASSLTWSPLHF. DNA for the CDR3: TGTGCCAGCAGCTTAACTTGGTCACCCCTCCACTTT.

This clone was recorded many times. V and J are TRBV28 and TRBJ1-3; no definite D call. The V end lost 5 bases, the J end lost 0 bases, and 8 bases lay between the germline ends. Germline V gene lookup returns CDR1 MDHEN and CDR2 SYDVKM. This CDR3 has 14 amino acids. The CDR3 DNA reads as TGTGCCAGCAGTGCCACTCGCTCTGGAAACACCATATATTTT. Amino acid sequence: CASSATRSGNTIYF.

The rearrangement joins TRBV6-6 to TRBJ1-2; D is undetermined. The CDR3 loop spans 13 amino acids. The V gene lost 6 bases and the J gene lost 3 bases, with 11 bases spanning the gap. The germline gives CDR1 MNHNY, CDR2 SVGAGI (reference sequence). DNA for the CDR3: TGTGCCAGCAGCCCTAGTTTATACTATGGCTACACCTTC. Its translation is CASSPSLYYGYTF.

The chain recombines TRBV11-2 with TRBJ2-3, with 7 bases identical to TRBD1. Germline V lookup: CDR1 SGHAT, CDR2 FQNNGV. J was trimmed by 9 bases and V by 5 bases; bases with no gene match: 5. The CDR3 length is 12 residues. In DNA, the CDR3 is TGTGCCAGCAGCCCGACAGGGCAAACGCAGTATTTT. Its protein product is CASSPTGQTQYF.

This clone was detected a few times. The chain combines TRBV2 with TRBJ2-2, with 8 bases fitting TRBD1. CDR3 size: 13 residues. Germline V gene lookup returns CDR1 SNHLY and CDR2 FYNNEI. V trimming: 6 bases; J trimming: 5 bases; junction bases outside the gene matches: 2. The CDR3 nucleotides are TGTGCCAGCAGGGGACAGGTAACCGGGGAGCTGTTTTTT. Protein product: CASRGQVTGELFF. The entire variable domain, with the rest obtained from reference TRBV2 and TRBJ2-2, is as follows: EPEVTQTPSHQVTQMGQEVILRCVPISNHLYFYWYRQILGQKVEFLVSFYNNEISEKSEIFDDQFSVERPDGSNFTLKIRSTKLEDSAMYFCASRGQVTGELFFGEGSRLTVL.

The genes are TRBV28 and TRBJ2-2, with TRBD1 matching over 7 bases. CDR1 is MDHEN and CDR2 is SYDVKM in the germline V gene. V lost 5 bases to trimming and J lost 1 base; unmatched junction nucleotides: 4. The CDR3 runs to 15 residues. DNA for the CDR3: TGTGCCAGCAGTCAGGGGGAGTGGAACACCGGGGAGCTGTTTTTT. Amino acid sequence: CASSQGEWNTGELFF.

This clone was seen a handful of times. The rearrangement links TRBV14 to TRBJ2-2, with TRBD1 identical over 12 bases. Germline CDR1 and CDR2: SGHDN and FVKESK. The CDR3 spans 18 residues. J was trimmed by 7 bases and V by 3 bases; bases with no gene match: 12. Here the CDR3 DNA reads TGTGCCAGCAGCCACTTGCTAGCGGGACAGGGGGCGAGCGGGGAGCTGTTTTTT. This gives the protein CASSHLLAGQGASGELFF. The full variable domain, its missing parts supplied by reference TRBV14 and TRBJ2-2, is EAGVTQFPSHSVIEKGQTVTLRCDPISGHDNLYWYRRVMGKEIKFLLHFVKESKQDESGMPNNRFLAERTGGTYSTLKVQPAELEDSGVYFCASSHLLAGQGASGELFFGEGSRLTVL.

CDR3 bases: TGTGCCAGCAGCCCGAAACTCAGGGTAGGGGGCAAAGCTTTCTTT. Residues: CASSPKLRVGGKAFF. The chain combines TRBV7-9 with TRBJ1-1; 7 bases are a match to TRBD1. Trimming at V came to 5 bases and at J to 9 bases, leaving 15 bases not matched to a gene. CDR1 and CDR2 from the germline V gene are SEHNR and FQNEAQ (reference sequence). The CDR3 has 15 residues.

The genes are TRBV5-6 and TRBJ2-5, with 7 positions matching TRBD2. V shed 4 bases and J 4 bases; nucleotides not matched to a gene: 7. CDR1 and CDR2 (germline): SGHDT, YYEEEE. The CDR3 length is 14 residues. The chain's CDR3 is CASSNWGGGETQYF. CDR3 nucleotide sequence: TGTGCCAGCAGCAACTGGGGGGGTGGAGAGACCCAGTACTTC.

The V call is TRBV7-9, the J call TRBJ1-1; 7 nucleotides agree with TRBD1. Trimming removed 6 bases from V and 11 bases from J; junction bases left unmatched: 21. Germline CDR1 is SEHNR and CDR2 is FQNEAQ (reference sequence). This CDR3 has 16 residues. The CDR3 nucleotides are TGTGCCAGCAGTTCCCGGTCCAGGGGGGCGAGTTTAGAGGCTTTCTTT. Translating it yields CASSSRSRGASLEAFF.

CDR3 coding DNA: TGTGCCAGCTCACCCACGCGGGACTCGACCTACGAGCAGTACTTC. Translation: CASSPTRDSTYEQYF. The chain recombines TRBV18 with TRBJ2-7, with D possibly TRBD2 on 6 matching bases. Deletions cut 3 bases from V and 2 bases from J, with 14 bases between. CDR3 length: 15 amino acids. Germline V gene lookup returns CDR1 KGHSH and CDR2 LQKENI.

The chain uses TRBV25-1 and TRBJ1-1, with 9 positions matching TRBD1. The CDR3 runs to 15 residues. J lost 2 bases, V lost 5 bases, and 6 bases had no gene match. Germline V gene sequence: CDR1 MGHDK, CDR2 SYGVNS. The CDR3: CASSPTGGINTEAFF. The CDR3 nucleotides read TGTGCCAGCAGTCCGACAGGGGGTATCAACACTGAAGCTTTCTTT.